This T cell receptor (beta chain) derives from a study of blood T cell repertoires in COVID-19. Overall study context: The United States, Italy and Spain were the sources of the acute and convalescent COVID-19 samples. Nucleic acid was either cDNA or gDNA, and it came from T cells, B-cell-depleted T cells, or PBMCs.

Per the original methods: Quantification of nucleated cells was approximated via reference gene primer amplification. TCRdb's table, derived via immunoSEQ multiplex PCR, lists solely in-frame clones and lacks some. That table furnishes V, J and clone size, whereas the DNA furnished D and trimming. This sample has a few hundred thousand clones; roughly four fifths occur once, and the top ten carry more than 0.85%. Germline loops: CDR1 SQVTM, CDR2 ANQGSEA. The germline V and J ends were trimmed by 0 bases and 3 bases, with 20 bases remaining between them. The CDR3 is made up of 17 amino acids. Sequenced material: peripheral blood. The rearrangement links TRBV29-1 to TRBJ1-2; D may be TRBD1 (5 bases). This receptor was obtained from a human donor with acute or convalescent COVID-19. The donor label of this sample is uncertain. CDR3 sequence (DNA): TGCAGCGTTGAAGATCGAAGCAGGGTGGAGCAGTACTATGGCTACACCTTC. Encoded protein: CSVEDRSRVEQYYGYTF.